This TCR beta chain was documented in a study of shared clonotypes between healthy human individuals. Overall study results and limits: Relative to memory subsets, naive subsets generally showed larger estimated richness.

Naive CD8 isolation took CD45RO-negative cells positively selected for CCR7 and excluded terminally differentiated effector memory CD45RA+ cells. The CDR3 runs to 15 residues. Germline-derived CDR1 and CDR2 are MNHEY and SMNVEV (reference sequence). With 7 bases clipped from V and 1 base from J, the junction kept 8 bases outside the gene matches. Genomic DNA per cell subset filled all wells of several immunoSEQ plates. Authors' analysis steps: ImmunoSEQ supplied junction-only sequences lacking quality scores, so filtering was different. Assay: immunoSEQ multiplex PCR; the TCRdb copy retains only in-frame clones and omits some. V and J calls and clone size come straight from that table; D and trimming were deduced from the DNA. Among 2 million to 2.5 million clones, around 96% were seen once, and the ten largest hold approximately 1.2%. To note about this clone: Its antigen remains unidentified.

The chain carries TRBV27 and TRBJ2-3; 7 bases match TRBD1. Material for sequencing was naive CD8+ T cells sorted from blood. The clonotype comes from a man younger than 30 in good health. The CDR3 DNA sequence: TGTGCCAGCACCCCAACCGGGACAGGCACAGATACGCAGTATTTT. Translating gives CASTPTGTGTDTQYF.